The sequence of this TCR beta chain was determined in a study of T cells in Graves' hyperthyroidism and ophthalmopathy. Study summary: The blood sample was taken at first diagnosis, before treatment began.

There were TCR beta CDR3 regions amplified from RNA transcripts. First-round RT-PCR of the TCR CDR3 relied on the HTBI primer set. From the multiplex PCR reads, TCRdb called clonotypes with MiXCR, one entry per CDR3 protein. The sample comprises hundreds of thousands of distinct CDR3 sequences, around 15% of which are singletons, and roughly a tenth rests with the top ten. V was pared by 8 bases and J by 10 bases, with 18 bases between. CDR1 SNHLY and CDR2 FYNNEI come from the germline V gene. The CDR3 runs 13 residues. V usage is TRBV2 and J usage is TRBJ2-1, with a possible D match to TRBD2 (6 bases). The TCR originated in a woman aged 18-29 years with Graves' hyperthyroidism. Sequences were obtained from blood. The DNA of the CDR3 is TGTGCCAGCGGACCCTTTAGGGGAGGCGAGCAGTTCTTC. It codes for CASGPFRGGEQFF.